This T cell receptor beta chain derives from a study of lymphopenia after photon versus proton radiotherapy. The data were produced by immunoSEQ multiplex PCR, yet TCRdb's version contains in-frame clones alone and is incomplete. The sample shows 9,500 to 15,000 clones, approximately 88% of them seen only once. Trimming removed 7 bases at V and 6 bases at J, with 10 bases between. CDR1 and CDR2 (germline): SQVTM, ANQGSEA. CDR3 size: 11 residues. The J gene is TRBJ2-1, the V gene TRBV29-1, with D perhaps TRBD2 (6 bases). This sample comprised peripheral blood, obtained from a patient treated with proton-based radiotherapy. The receptor's source is a man aged 55 to 70 with pancreatic cancer. The CDR3 region is CSGRDSNEQFF. The CDR3 nucleotides are TGCAGCGGAAGGGACTCCAATGAGCAGTTCTTC.